The clone carrying this T cell receptor beta chain was seen at least ten times. Its antigen is still unknown. Researchers amplified the TCR beta CDR3 regions from RNA transcripts. A set of HTBI primers served as the primers for a first-round RT-PCR of the TCR CDR3. TCRdb recomputed calls from the multiplex PCR reads with MiXCR, one row per CDR3 protein. The sample holds over 200,000 distinct CDR3 sequences, more than 14% seen once. This CDR3 comprises 15 residues. Trimming took 4 bases from V and 10 from J; bases not matched to a gene: 9. Germline V gene lookup returns CDR1 SEHNR and CDR2 FQNEAQ (reference sequence). Patients aged 18 to 65 had newly diagnosed hyperthyroidism that had lasted under 2 months. This record comes from a study of T cells in Graves' hyperthyroidism and ophthalmopathy. Study-wide findings and caveats: Most expanded thyroid clonotypes above 0.001 recurred in blood. Model predictions of ophthalmopathy came a median roughly 6.4 months before onset.

What was sequenced was blood. The sequence came from a woman aged 40-49 years with Graves' hyperthyroidism that later progressed to Graves' ophthalmopathy. The chain links TRBV7-9 to TRBJ2-1; 11 bases are a match to TRBD2. The CDR3 DNA follows: TGTGCCAGCAGCTATGGACTAGCGGGCCTGGGGGAGCAGTTCTTC. Protein: CASSYGLAGLGEQFF.